This entry lists 24 T cell receptor beta chains sequenced from one sample in a study of cytomegalovirus exposure and HLA in healthy donors. Generated by immunoSEQ multiplex PCR, the TCRdb table keeps only in-frame clones and is missing some. The table shows 110,000 or so clones, with roughly 88% occurring only once. Sequencing was performed on PBMCs. The receptors were gathered from a man aged 18 to 30 in good health and CMV-seronegative.

The J gene is TRBJ1-2, the V gene TRBV2; perhaps TRBD1 as D (6 bases). CDR1 is SNHLY, CDR2 FYNNEI, per germline. V gave up 3 bases and J gave up 4 bases, with 15 bases separating them. This CDR3 spans 15 amino acids. The CDR3 region has the DNA TGTGCCAGCAGTGACCAACAGGGTATTAGCTATGGCTACACCTTC. This encodes CASSDQQGISYGYTF.

J is TRBJ2-7 and V is TRBV7-8; 11 bases agree with TRBD2. After removal of 5 bases from V and 2 bases from J, the junction contained 8 bases not matched to a gene. CDR3 size: 16 residues. In germline, CDR1 is SGHVS, CDR2 FQNEAQ. CDR3 sequence: CASSTGGTSGTYEQYF. The DNA of the CDR3 is TGTGCCAGCAGCACGGGCGGGACTAGCGGAACCTACGAGCAGTACTTC. Looking up the rest from reference TRBV7-8 and TRBJ2-7 gives the full variable domain: GAGVSQSPRYKVAKRGQDVALRCDPISGHVSLFWYQQALGQGPEFLTYFQNEAQLDKSGLPSDRFFAERPEGSVSTLKIQRTQQEDSAVYLCASSTGGTSGTYEQYFGPGTRLTVT.

The CDR3 region is CATSERRGTAEAFF. The CDR3 nucleotides are TGTGCCACCAGCGAACGGAGGGGTACGGCTGAAGCTTTCTTT. This rearrangement joins TRBV15 to TRBJ1-1; tentatively, D is TRBD1 (5 bases). The V gene lost 5 bases and the J gene lost 6 bases, with 16 bases spanning the gap. Germline V lookup: CDR1 LNHNV, CDR2 YYDKDF (reference sequence). The CDR3 is 14 amino acids.

The rearrangement uses TRBV13 and TRBJ1-2, with D perhaps matching TRBD1 (5 bases). Per the germline V gene, CDR1 is PRHDT and CDR2 is FYEKMQ (reference sequence). The CDR3 spans 14 residues. The V end lost 1 base, the J end lost 5 bases, and 11 bases lay between the germline ends. CDR3 coding DNA: TGTGCCAGCAGCTTAGACAGGAGCCTTTATGGCTACACCTTC. Protein sequence: CASSLDRSLYGYTF.

This clone was found once. The J gene is TRBJ1-1, the V gene TRBV27, with D possibly matching TRBD1 (6 bases). The germline V gene encodes CDR1 MNHEY and CDR2 SMNVEV (reference sequence). Trimming took 8 bases from V and 0 from J, leaving 16 bases between them. The CDR3 sequence is 15 residues long. CDR3 DNA: TGTGCCAGCCATTACCGGGACAACATGAACACTGAAGCTTTCTTT. As protein: CASHYRDNMNTEAFF.

This rearrangement joins TRBV23-1 to TRBJ1-5, with a tentative D call TRBD1 (5 bases). TRBV23-1 is an ORF, with its function uncertain. V was clipped by 4 bases and J by 0 bases, with 16 bases between them. The CDR3 loop spans 17 amino acids. The CDR3 loop reads CASSPRTETDSNQPQHF. As DNA, the CDR3 is TGCGCCAGCAGTCCACGGACCGAGACAGATAGCAATCAGCCCCAGCATTTT.

The chain recombines TRBV7-9 with TRBJ2-1; 8 nucleotides match TRBD1. V was clipped by 5 bases and J by 7 bases; unmatched bases: 4. Per the germline V gene, CDR1 is SEHNR and CDR2 is FQNEAQ (reference sequence). The CDR3 consists of 13 residues. CDR3 sequence: CASSPGGGNEQFF. CDR3 sequence (DNA): TGTGCCAGCAGCCCAGGGGGCGGAAATGAGCAGTTCTTC.

The chain carries TRBV4-3 and TRBJ2-3, with TRBD1 matching 10 bases. The CDR3 spans 16 residues. CDR1 LGHNA and CDR2 YSLEER come from the germline V gene. V dropped 4 bases and J dropped 6; count of bases not matched to a gene: 10. The CDR3 DNA reads TGCGCCAGCAGCCCCAAAGGCCGACAGGGGGCGGATACGCAGTATTTT. It specifies CASSPKGRQGADTQYF.

This chain joins TRBV28 and TRBJ2-7, with unresolved D. CDR1 and CDR2 from the germline V gene are MDHEN and SYDVKM. V was cut by 3 bases and J by 4 bases, with 10 bases left in between. This CDR3 has 13 amino acids. The DNA for the CDR3 is TGTGCCAGCAGTTTTGGAGAAACGTACGAGCAGTACTTC. Translated, it gives CASSFGETYEQYF. The variable domain in full, completed from reference TRBV28 and TRBJ2-7, reads DVKVTQSSRYLVKRTGEKVFLECVQDMDHENMFWYRQDPGLGLRLIYFSYDVKMKEKGDIPEGYSVSREKKERFSLILESASTNQTSMYLCASSFGETYEQYFGPGTRLTVT.

This chain uses TRBV6-5 with TRBJ2-7, with D perhaps matching TRBD2 (6 bases). The germline gives CDR1 MNHEY, CDR2 SVGAGI. This CDR3 is built from 13 residues. V gave up 4 bases and J gave up 0 bases, with 7 bases separating them. The CDR3 reads CASSLEGSYEQYF. CDR3 in DNA: TGTGCCAGCAGTTTGGAGGGCTCCTACGAGCAGTACTTC.

The rearrangement uses TRBV29-1 and TRBJ2-2; D not resolved. CDR3 length equals 13 residues. The germline V and J ends were trimmed by 6 bases and 0 bases, with 8 bases remaining between them. Germline lookup yields CDR1 SQVTM and CDR2 ANQGSEA. The CDR3 DNA sequence: TGCAGCGTAGGAGTATCGAACACCGGGGAGCTGTTTTTT. Its protein product is CSVGVSNTGELFF.

The V and J genes are TRBV5-1 and TRBJ1-1; TRBD1 matches at 7 bases. The CDR3 is made up of 12 amino acids. The J segment lost 10 bases and the V segment lost 3 bases, leaving 6 bases of the junction unmatched. Germline-derived CDR1 and CDR2 are SGHRS and YFSETQ. The CDR3 region is CASSSEGASAFF. CDR3 nucleotide sequence: TGCGCCAGCAGCTCCGAGGGGGCGTCAGCTTTCTTT.

This rearrangement joins TRBV19 to TRBJ1-1; the D gene is possibly TRBD1 (5 bases). The CDR3 is 16 amino acids. V gave up 5 bases and J gave up 3 bases, with 19 bases separating them. Germline assignment: CDR1 LNHDA and CDR2 SQIVND (reference sequence). In DNA, the CDR3 is TGTGCCAGTAGTCCCCCGTATGGGGGGACCTACACTGAAGCTTTCTTT. Translation: CASSPPYGGTYTEAFF.

This sequence joins TRBV19 and TRBJ2-3; perhaps TRBD2 as D (6 bases). V lost 3 bases and J 2 bases, leaving 12 bases between the germline ends. CDR3 length: 15 residues. Germline lookup yields CDR1 LNHDA and CDR2 SQIVND (reference sequence). The CDR3 is CASSITAGSTDTQYF. The CDR3 DNA sequence: TGTGCCAGTAGTATCACAGCGGGCTCCACAGATACGCAGTATTTT.

The chain combines TRBV10-2 with TRBJ1-1; 9 positions match TRBD1. CDR1 and CDR2 from the germline V gene are WSHSY and SAAADI. V lost 3 bases and J lost 5; bases outside the gene matches: 7. This CDR3 has 15 amino acids. Written as DNA, the CDR3 is TGCGCCAGCAGTGACCGGACAGGGGCTAAAACTGAAGCTTTCTTT. Translated, it gives CASSDRTGAKTEAFF.

The chain is built from TRBV9 and TRBJ2-1; TRBD1 might be the D (6 bases). Per the germline V gene, CDR1 is SGDLS and CDR2 is YYNGEE. The CDR3 extends over 16 amino acids. V lost 3 bases and J 3 bases, leaving 16 bases between the germline ends. The CDR3 coding sequence is TGTGCCAGCAGCGATACCGGGACATCGGGCTACAATGAGCAGTTCTTC. Its translation is CASSDTGTSGYNEQFF. The complete variable domain, with remaining parts taken from reference TRBV9 and TRBJ2-1, reads DSGVTQTPKHLITATGQRVTLRCSPRSGDLSVYWYQQSLDQGLQFLIQYYNGEERAKGNILERFSAQQFPDLHSELNLSSLELGDSALYFCASSDTGTSGYNEQFFGPGTRLTVL.

J is TRBJ2-4 and V is TRBV2, with D unresolved. Germline values: CDR1 SNHLY, CDR2 FYNNEI. V lost 7 bases and J lost 8, with 24 bases in between. CDR3 length equals 16 residues. CDR3 in amino acids: CASKHGDLLRSDIQYF. CDR3 DNA sequence: TGTGCCAGCAAACACGGAGACCTCCTAAGGTCGGACATTCAGTACTTC.

This sequence joins TRBV9 and TRBJ2-3, with a weak D call TRBD2 (5 bases). V was shortened by 4 bases and J by 1 base, with 13 bases between the two germline ends. The CDR3 totals 15 residues. Germline-derived CDR1 and CDR2 are SGDLS and YYNGEE. CDR3 protein: CASSPRVGGTDTQYF. The CDR3 nucleotides read TGTGCCAGCAGCCCCCGGGTCGGGGGCACAGATACGCAGTATTTT.

V and J are TRBV25-1 and TRBJ1-2, with 7 bases matching TRBD1. Germline values: CDR1 MGHDK, CDR2 SYGVNS. This CDR3 region has 14 residues. The J segment lost 5 bases and the V segment lost 6 bases, leaving 9 bases of the junction unmatched. The CDR3 sequence is CASSEGLQGYGYTF. The CDR3 DNA sequence: TGTGCCAGCAGCGAGGGGTTACAGGGGTATGGCTACACCTTC.

This clone has a handful of counts. The chain recombines TRBV11-2 with TRBJ2-7; 7 bases match TRBD1. V dropped 0 bases and J dropped 1; count of bases not matched to a gene: 3. Germline V CDR1 and CDR2: SGHAT, FQNNGV. The CDR3 contains 15 residues. The CDR3 spells CASSLDDRASYEQYF. Here the CDR3 DNA reads TGTGCCAGCAGCTTAGATGACAGGGCTTCCTACGAGCAGTACTTC.

This chain connects TRBV4-3 to TRBJ2-7; a possible D gene is TRBD1 (5 bases). Germline CDR1 LGHNA, CDR2 YSLEER. The V and J ends lost 2 bases and 2 bases respectively, with 10 bases between them. The CDR3 spans 14 residues. This chain's CDR3 is CASSQRQGTYEQYF. The CDR3 DNA is TGCGCCAGCAGCCAAAGGCAGGGAACCTACGAGCAGTACTTC.

This clone was observed a single time. V and J are TRBV18 and TRBJ2-7, with D possibly matching TRBD1 (6 bases). Per germline, CDR1 KGHSH and CDR2 LQKENI. Trimming shortened V by 5 bases and J by 1 base, and 12 bases separated the two germline ends. The CDR3 covers 14 residues. The CDR3 loop reads CASSRDKGSYEQYF. Written as DNA, the CDR3 is TGTGCCAGCTCAAGGGACAAGGGATCCTACGAGCAGTACTTC.

J is TRBJ2-1 and V is TRBV7-9; D is unclear. Trimming took 5 bases from V and 5 from J, leaving 4 bases between them. The CDR3 runs to 11 residues. From germline, CDR1 is SEHNR and CDR2 FQNEAQ (reference sequence). CDR3 amino acids: CASSRDNEQFF. The CDR3 DNA is TGTGCCAGCAGCCGTGACAATGAGCAGTTCTTC.

Here the CDR3 DNA reads TGTGCCTGCAACAGGGTCATAGGCACTGAAGCTTTCTTT. Protein sequence: CACNRVIGTEAFF. This chain links TRBV30 with TRBJ1-1, with D perhaps TRBD1 (6 bases). V lost 6 bases and J lost 4, with 15 bases in between. Per the germline V gene, CDR1 is GTSNPN and CDR2 is SVGIG (reference sequence). The CDR3 runs 13 residues.